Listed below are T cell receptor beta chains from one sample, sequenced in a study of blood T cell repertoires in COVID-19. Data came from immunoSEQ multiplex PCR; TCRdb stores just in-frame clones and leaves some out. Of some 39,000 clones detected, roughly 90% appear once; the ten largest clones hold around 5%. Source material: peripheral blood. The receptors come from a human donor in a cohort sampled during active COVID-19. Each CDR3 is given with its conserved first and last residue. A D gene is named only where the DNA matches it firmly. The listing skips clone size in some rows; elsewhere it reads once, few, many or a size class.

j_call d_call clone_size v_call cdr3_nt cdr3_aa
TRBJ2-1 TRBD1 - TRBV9 TGTGCCAGCAGCGCCCGAATGACAGGGGGCTCCTACAATGAGCAGTTCTTC CASSARMTGGSYNEQFF
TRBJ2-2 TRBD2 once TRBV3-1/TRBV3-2 TGTGCCAGCAGCCACGGACTAGCGGGGAACACCGGGGAGCTGTTTTTT CASSHGLAGNTGELFF
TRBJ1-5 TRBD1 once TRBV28 TGTGCCAGCAGTCCAGGGACAGGGATTAGAAGCAATCAGCCCCAGCATTTT CASSPGTGIRSNQPQHF
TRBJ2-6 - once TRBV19 TGTGCCAGTAGAAGGACAGTGTCTGGGGCCAACGTCCTGACTTTC CASRRTVSGANVLTF
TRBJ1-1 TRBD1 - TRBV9 TGTGCCAGCAGCGTAGCCCTAGGGACAGTTGGCGAAGCTTTCTTT CASSVALGTVGEAFF
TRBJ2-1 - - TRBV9 TGTGCCAGCAGCGTAGCGGGTCATGAGCAGTTCTTC CASSVAGHEQFF
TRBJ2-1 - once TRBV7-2 TGTGCCAGCAGCCTAGGACAAGCCTACAATGAGCAGTTCTTC CASSLGQAYNEQFF
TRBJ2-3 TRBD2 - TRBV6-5 TGTGCCAGCAAGGGGCGGGAGGGCCTCACAGATACGCAGTATTTT CASKGREGLTDTQYF
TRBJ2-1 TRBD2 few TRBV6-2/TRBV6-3 TGTGCCAGCAGCCGAACTCTAGCGGGAGCTTACAATGAGCAGTTCTTC CASSRTLAGAYNEQFF
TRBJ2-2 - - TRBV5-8 TGTGCCAGCAGCTTGGGATTGACTTCCACCAACACCGGGGAGCTGTTTTTT CASSLGLTSTNTGELFF
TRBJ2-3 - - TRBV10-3 TGTGCCATCAGTGATACGACAGGACGAAATACGCAGTATTTT CAISDTTGRNTQYF
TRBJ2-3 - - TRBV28 TGTGCCAGTTCTAAGAGCACAGATACGCAGTATTTT CASSKSTDTQYF
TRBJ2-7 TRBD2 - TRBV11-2 TGTGCCAGCAGCTTAGTCGGGGGGGCCTCCTACGAGCAGTACTTC CASSLVGGASYEQYF
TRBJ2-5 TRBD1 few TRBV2 TGTGCCAGTCGGACAGGACAAGAGACCCAGTACTTC CASRTGQETQYF
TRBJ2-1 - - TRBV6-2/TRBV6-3 TGTGCCAGCAGTACAGGGTATATCCAGTTCTTC CASSTGYIQFF
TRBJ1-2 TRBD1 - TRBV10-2 TGCGCCACAGGACAGGGTGGTATCTATGGCTACACCTTC CATGQGGIYGYTF
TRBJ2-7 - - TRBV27 TGTGCCAGCAGTTCGTTAGCCCGGGACGAGCAGTACTTC CASSSLARDEQYF
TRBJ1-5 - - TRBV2 TGTGCCAGCAGCTTAACACCCCTGGGCAATCAGCCCCAGCATTTT CASSLTPLGNQPQHF